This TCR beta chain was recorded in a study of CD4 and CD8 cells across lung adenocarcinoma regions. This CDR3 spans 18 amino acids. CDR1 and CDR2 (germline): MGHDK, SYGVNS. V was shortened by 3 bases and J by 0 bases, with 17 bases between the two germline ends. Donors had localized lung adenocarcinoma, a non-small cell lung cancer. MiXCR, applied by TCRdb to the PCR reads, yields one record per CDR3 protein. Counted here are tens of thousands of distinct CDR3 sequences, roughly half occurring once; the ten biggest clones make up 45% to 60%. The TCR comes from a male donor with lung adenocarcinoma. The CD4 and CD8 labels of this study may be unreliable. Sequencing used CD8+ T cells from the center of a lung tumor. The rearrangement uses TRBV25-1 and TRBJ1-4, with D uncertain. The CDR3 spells CASSDGQAPVATNEKLFF. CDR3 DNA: TGTGCCAGCAGTGATGGGCAGGCCCCCGTTGCAACTAATGAAAAACTGTTTTTT.